This TCR beta chain originates from a study of shared T cell receptors in the human thymus. This CDR3 has 15 amino acids. The J segment lost 8 bases and the V segment lost 5 bases, leaving 11 bases of the junction unmatched. Germline-derived CDR1 and CDR2 are SGHTA and FQGNSA. The method was immunoSEQ multiplex PCR; TCRdb's version includes in-frame clones alone and lacks a portion of them. The sample has about 660,000 clones, roughly 90% seen once. A further study also used this sample, focusing on human thymus T cells. As reported in that work: Seemingly biased V and J gene usage marked thymic and blood repertoires.

The rearrangement uses TRBV7-2 and TRBJ2-1; 8 bases agree with TRBD2. The clonotype comes from a boy under two years old with a congenital heart defect. The material sequenced was thymocytes. CDR3 protein: CASSPGTRGGDEQFF. The CDR3 DNA follows: TGTGCCAGCAGCCCGGGGACTAGGGGGGGGGATGAGCAGTTCTTC.